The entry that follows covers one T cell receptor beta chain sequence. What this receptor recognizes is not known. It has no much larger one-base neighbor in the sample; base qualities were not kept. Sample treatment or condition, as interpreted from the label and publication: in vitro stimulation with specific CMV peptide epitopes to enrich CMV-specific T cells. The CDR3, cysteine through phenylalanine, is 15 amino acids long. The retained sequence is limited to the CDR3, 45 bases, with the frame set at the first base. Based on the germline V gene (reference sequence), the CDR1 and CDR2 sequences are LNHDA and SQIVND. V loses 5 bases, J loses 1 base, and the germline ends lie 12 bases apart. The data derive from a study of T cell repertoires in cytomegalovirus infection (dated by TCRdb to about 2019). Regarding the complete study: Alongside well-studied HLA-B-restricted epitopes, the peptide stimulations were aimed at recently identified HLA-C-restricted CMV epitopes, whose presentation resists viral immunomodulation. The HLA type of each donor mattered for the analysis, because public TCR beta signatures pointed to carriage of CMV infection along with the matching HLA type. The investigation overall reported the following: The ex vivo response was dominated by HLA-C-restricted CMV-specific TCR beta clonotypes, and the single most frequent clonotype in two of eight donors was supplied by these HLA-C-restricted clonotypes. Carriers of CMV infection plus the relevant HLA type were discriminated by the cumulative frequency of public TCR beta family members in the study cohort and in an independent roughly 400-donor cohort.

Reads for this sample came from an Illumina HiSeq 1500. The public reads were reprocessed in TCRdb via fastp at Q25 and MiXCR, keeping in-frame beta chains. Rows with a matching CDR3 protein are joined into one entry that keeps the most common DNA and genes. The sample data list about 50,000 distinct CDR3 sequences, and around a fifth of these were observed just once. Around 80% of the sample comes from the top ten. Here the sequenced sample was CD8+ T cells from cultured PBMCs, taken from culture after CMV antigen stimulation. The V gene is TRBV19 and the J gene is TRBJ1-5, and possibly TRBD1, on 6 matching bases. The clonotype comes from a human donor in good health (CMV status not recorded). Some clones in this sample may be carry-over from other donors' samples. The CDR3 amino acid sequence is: CASSPTGASNQPQHF. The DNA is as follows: TGTGCCAGTAGTCCCACGGGGGCGAGCAATCAGCCCCAGCATTTT.